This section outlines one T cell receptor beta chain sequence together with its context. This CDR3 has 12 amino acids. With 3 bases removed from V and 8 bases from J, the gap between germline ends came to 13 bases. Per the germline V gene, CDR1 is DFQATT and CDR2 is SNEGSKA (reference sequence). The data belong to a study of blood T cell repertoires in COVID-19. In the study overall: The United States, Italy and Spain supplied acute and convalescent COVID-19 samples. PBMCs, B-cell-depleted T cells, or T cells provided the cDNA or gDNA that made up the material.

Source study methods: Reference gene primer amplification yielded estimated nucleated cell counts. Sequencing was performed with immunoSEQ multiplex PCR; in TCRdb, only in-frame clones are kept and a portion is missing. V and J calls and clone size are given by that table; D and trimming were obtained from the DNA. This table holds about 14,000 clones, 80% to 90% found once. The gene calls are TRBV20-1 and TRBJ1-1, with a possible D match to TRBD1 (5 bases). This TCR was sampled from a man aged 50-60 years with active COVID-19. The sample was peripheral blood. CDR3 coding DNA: TGCAGTGCTAGTGACAGTCGGAGAGAAGCTTTCTTT. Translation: CSASDSRREAFF.